This TCR beta chain was obtained from a study of siplizumab effects on memory and regulatory T cells. Overall study results and limits: A minor share of alloreactive clones matched unstimulated subsets.

The CDR3 is 14 amino acids. CDR1 and CDR2 from the germline V gene are SEHNR and FQNEAQ (reference sequence). The V end lost 4 bases, the J end lost 6 bases, and 16 bases lay between the germline ends. Clones were read by immunoSEQ multiplex PCR, and TCRdb kept only the in-frame ones, dropping some. The repertoire has about 100,000 clones, roughly 93% of them found once; the top ten carry approximately 1.3%. A word on this clone: What it binds is unknown.

This TCR derives from a human donor in good health. This rearrangement joins TRBV7-9 to TRBJ2-7; D is possibly TRBD2 (5 bases). What was sequenced was non-Treg CD4+ T cells sorted from blood. As DNA, the CDR3 is TGTGCCAGCAGCTCCCAGCCTCGGGATTCCGAGCAGTACTTC. It yields the protein CASSSQPRDSEQYF.